This T cell receptor beta chain was sequenced during a study of T cell changes during pregnancy in multiple sclerosis. CDR3 size: 15 residues. Per the germline V gene, CDR1 is MNHNS and CDR2 is SASEGT. Trimming stripped 0 bases from V and 1 base from J, with 10 bases between. This clone was seen just once. Profiling relied on immunoSEQ multiplex PCR, and the TCRdb table lists in-frame clones only, not all of them. The table shows 25,000 to 35,000 clones, with roughly 87% occurring only once. This receptor was obtained from a female donor with multiple sclerosis, enrolled in a pregnancy study. This chain links TRBV6-1 with TRBJ2-7, with TRBD1 as a possible D gene (6 bases). Sequencing was performed on CD8+ T cells from peripheral blood mononuclear cells, taken in the first trimester of pregnancy. The CDR3 spells CASSEADQGSYEQYF. The CDR3 bases are TGTGCCAGCAGTGAAGCGGATCAGGGGTCCTACGAGCAGTACTTC.